The T cell receptor beta chain under discussion was sequenced for a study of blood T cell repertoires in COVID-19. Sequencing used immunoSEQ multiplex PCR; TCRdb keeps in-frame clones, though not all of them. The sample holds 60,000 to 75,000 clones, about 89% seen once. Deletions cut 6 bases from V and 10 bases from J, with 13 bases between. CDR1 and CDR2 from the germline V gene are SNHLY and FYNNEI. The CDR3 consists of 13 residues. Sequencing used peripheral blood. The clonotype originates from a man aged 55 to 69 with acute or convalescent COVID-19. The chain has TRBV2 and TRBJ1-6, with a tentative D call TRBD1 (6 bases). For the CDR3, the DNA is TGTGCCAGCAGAGGACAGTCTAGCTCACCCCTCCACTTT. Its protein is CASRGQSSSPLHF.